The entry below describes one TCR beta chain. Clones were sequenced by immunoSEQ multiplex PCR, and TCRdb holds only the in-frame ones, with some missing. This table has 130,000 or so clones, 75% to 85% appearing once. This record belongs to a study of T cell responses to AZD1222 COVID-19 vaccine. Germline values: CDR1 LGHNA, CDR2 YSLEER. The CDR3 length is 17 residues. Between the trimmed V and J ends, which lost 3 bases and 5 bases, there was a span of 21 bases. The sequences come from peripheral blood, collected 28 days after the second dose of the MenACWY control vaccine. The chain uses TRBV4-3 and TRBJ2-3; tentatively, D is TRBD1 (6 bases). The receptor was isolated from an adult who received the MenACWY meningococcal vaccine as a control. The CDR3 region has the DNA TGCGCCAGCAGCCAGGCCCTTCGGGACACCGCCCAAGATACGCAGTATTTT. Translating it yields CASSQALRDTAQDTQYF.